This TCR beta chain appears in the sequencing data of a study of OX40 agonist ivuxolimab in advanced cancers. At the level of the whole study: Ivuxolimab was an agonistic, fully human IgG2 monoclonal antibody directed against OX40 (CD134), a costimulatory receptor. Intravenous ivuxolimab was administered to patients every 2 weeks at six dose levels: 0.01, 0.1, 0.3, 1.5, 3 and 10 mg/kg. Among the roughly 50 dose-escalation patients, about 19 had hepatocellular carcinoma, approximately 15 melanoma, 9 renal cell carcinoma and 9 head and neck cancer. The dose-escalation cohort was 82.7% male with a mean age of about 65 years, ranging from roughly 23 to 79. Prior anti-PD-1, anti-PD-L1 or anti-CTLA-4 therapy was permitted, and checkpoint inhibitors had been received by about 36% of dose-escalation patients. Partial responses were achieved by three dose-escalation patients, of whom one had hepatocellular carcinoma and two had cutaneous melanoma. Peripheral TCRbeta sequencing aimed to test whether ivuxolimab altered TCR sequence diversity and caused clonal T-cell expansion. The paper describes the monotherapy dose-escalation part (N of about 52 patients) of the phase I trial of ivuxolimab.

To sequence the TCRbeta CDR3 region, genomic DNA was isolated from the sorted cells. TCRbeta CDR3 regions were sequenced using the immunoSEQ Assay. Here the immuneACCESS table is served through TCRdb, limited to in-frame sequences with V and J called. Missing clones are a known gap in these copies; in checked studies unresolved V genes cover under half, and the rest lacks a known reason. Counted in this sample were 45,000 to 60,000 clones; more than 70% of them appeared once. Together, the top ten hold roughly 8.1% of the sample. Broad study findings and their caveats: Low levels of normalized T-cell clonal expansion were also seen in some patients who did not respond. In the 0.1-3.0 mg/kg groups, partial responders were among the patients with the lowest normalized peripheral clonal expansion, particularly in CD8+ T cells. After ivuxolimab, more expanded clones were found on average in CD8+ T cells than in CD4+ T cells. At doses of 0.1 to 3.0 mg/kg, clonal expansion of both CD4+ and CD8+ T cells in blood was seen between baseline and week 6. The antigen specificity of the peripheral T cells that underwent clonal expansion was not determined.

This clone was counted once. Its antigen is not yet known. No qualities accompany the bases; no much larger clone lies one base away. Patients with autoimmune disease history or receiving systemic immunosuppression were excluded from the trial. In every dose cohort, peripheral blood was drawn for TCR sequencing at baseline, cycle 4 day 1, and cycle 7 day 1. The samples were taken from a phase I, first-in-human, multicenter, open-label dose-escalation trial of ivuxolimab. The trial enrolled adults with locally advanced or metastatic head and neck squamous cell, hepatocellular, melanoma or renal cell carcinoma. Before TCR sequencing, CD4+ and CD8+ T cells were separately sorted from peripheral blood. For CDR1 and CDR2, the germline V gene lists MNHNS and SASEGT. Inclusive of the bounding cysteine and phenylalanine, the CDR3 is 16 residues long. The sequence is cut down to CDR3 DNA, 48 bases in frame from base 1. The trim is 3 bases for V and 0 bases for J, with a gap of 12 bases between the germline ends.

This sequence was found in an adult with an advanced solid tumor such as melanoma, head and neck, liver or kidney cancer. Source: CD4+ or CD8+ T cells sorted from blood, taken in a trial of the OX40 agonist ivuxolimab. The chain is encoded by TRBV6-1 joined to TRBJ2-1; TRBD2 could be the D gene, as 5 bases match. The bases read TGTGCCAGCAGTGATTCAAGCGGAGGCTCCTACAATGAGCAGTTCTTC. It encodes CASSDSSGGSYNEQFF.